This T cell receptor (beta chain) was recovered during a study of PD-1 blockade in classical Hodgkin lymphoma. To note about this clone: Antigen: not known.

General study results and limits: Possible causes of repertoire differences, disease activity or prior therapy, remain undefined.

Libraries were prepared by immunoSEQ multiplex PCR; TCRdb keeps only in-frame clonotypes and omits some of them. Among about 17,000 clones listed, roughly 90% were seen once. As for time point: newly diagnosed, previously untreated cHL patient sample. Germline V CDR1 and CDR2: MNHEY, SMNVEV (reference sequence). V lost 2 bases and J 2 bases, leaving 7 bases between the germline ends. This CDR3 has 14 amino acids. Material: peripheral blood mononuclear cells (PBMCs). The chain has TRBV27 and TRBJ2-1; D call uncertain. This TCR was sampled from a human donor with classical Hodgkin lymphoma. CDR3 region: CASSLRGPYNEQFF. DNA of the CDR3: TGTGCCAGCAGTTTAAGAGGCCCCTACAATGAGCAGTTCTTC.